This record looks at one T cell receptor beta chain sequence and its context. Its antigen is not identified. Time point in this sample: baseline, week 1 (first vaccination visit). Noted treatment: pre-vaccination baseline after standard-of-care therapy. These data originate in a study of a mutant IDH1 vaccine in newly diagnosed glioma. Generated by immunoSEQ multiplex PCR, the TCRdb table keeps only in-frame clones and is missing some. The sample holds about 88,000 clones, approximately 80% seen once. Study-level results: It seemed that pseudoprogression was not linked to changes in the top peripheral T cell clonotypes.

This CDR3 is built from 19 residues. The V and J genes are TRBV1 and TRBJ2-7; TRBD1, the table's D call, was not compared with the DNA. TRBV1 is shown as a pseudogene. The sample consisted of PBMCs, taken from a glioma patient treated with radiotherapy, temozolomide or both. This receptor was taken from a middle-aged man with glioma. Some clones in this sample may be carry-over from other donors' samples. The DNA for the CDR3 is TGCACCAGCAGCCAAGTAACTCTCTCGGGGCCCGGACAGCTCTACGAGCAGTACTTC. Protein product: CTSSQVTLSGPGQLYEQYF.